The entry that follows covers one TCR beta chain sequence. Deletions cut 5 bases from V and 6 bases from J, with 20 bases between. Germline-derived CDR1 and CDR2 are SGHVS and FQNEAQ. This CDR3 comprises 16 residues. The data originate from a study of shared clonotypes between healthy human individuals. Study-level background: Each donor had three CD4 naive, three CD4 memory, two CD8 naive and one CD8 memory plate.

At deep level, the assay was performed. The table came from immunoSEQ multiplex PCR; TCRdb's copy has only in-frame clones and leaves some out. The sample includes some 1,100,000 clones, approximately 78% of them seen just once. The TCR originated in a man aged 18-30 years in good health. Some clones in this sample may be carry-over from other donors' samples. Sequencing used memory CD4+ T cells from PBMCs. Subset noted: CD45RA-negative fraction. V and J are TRBV7-8 and TRBJ1-5, with D perhaps TRBD1 (5 bases). The CDR3 sequence is CASSPPPGGVSQPQHF. DNA for the CDR3: TGTGCCAGCAGCCCCCCTCCGGGGGGAGTAAGTCAGCCCCAGCATTTT.